This T cell receptor (beta chain) was captured in a study of human CD8 memory T cell subsets. Points from the study as a whole: Stem-like memory T cells and precursor exhausted T cells had repertoires that overlapped very little. The chains that were sequenced in this study were only T cell receptor beta chains.

Germline CDR1 and CDR2: SEHNR and FQNEAQ (reference sequence). This CDR3 has 15 amino acids. This clonotype counts as medium-sized (0.01 to 0.1%) by frequency. Its antigen is as yet unknown. Total CD8+ T cells were enriched by negative magnetic separation. Libraries targeted TCR beta using 5' RACE with UMIs. From its re-call of the 5' RACE reads, TCRdb lists each CDR3 protein once, without DNA. Its table records some 10,000 distinct CDR3 sequences. Specimen: CD8+ stem-like memory T cells (TSCM and TCM) sorted from PBMCs. Subset defined: stem-like memory CD8 T cells (TSTEM), CCR7+ PD-1- TIGIT-. This clonotype was sampled from a human donor in good health. The chain links TRBV7-9 to TRBJ2-5; without DNA, the TCRdb call of TRBD2 cannot be checked. CDR3 sequence: CASSFGLAGVETQYF.